The sequence of this T cell receptor beta chain was determined in a study of T cells expressing NK-cell markers. Study-wide results and limits: CD8+ T cells in 5 to 7 donors included dominant NKG2C+ clonotypes at about 1.0-7.5%. Leadership of the CD3+CD56-NKG2C+ fraction also belonged to these clonotypes in several donors.

For TCR beta, cDNA was produced by 5'RACE template switching with UMIs. For each CDR3 protein, TCRdb gives one entry from its re-call of the 5' RACE reads, without DNA. Listed are a few hundred thousand distinct CDR3 sequences; roughly 3.5% falls within the top ten. The CDR3 contains 13 residues. Germline V gene data show CDR1 as SGHVS and CDR2 as FNYEAQ. With respect to this clonotype: The antigen is unknown.

V gene TRBV7-6 combines with J gene TRBJ2-1; TCRdb's D call of TRBD1 is untestable without DNA. What was sequenced was blood T cells: a sorted CD56 or NKG2C T cell subset, CD4+ or CD8+ T cells, or bulk PBMC T cells (not recorded which). The clonotype comes from a man younger than 30 in good health. CDR3: CASSIGPRQEQFF.